This TCR beta chain was sequenced for a study of T cell responses to AZD1222 COVID-19 vaccine. Study findings and constraints: Close to half of all spike-specific TCRs reportedly target regions of the variants that are unmutated. No repertoire was sampled before or during the peak T cell response, only after it.

The CDR3 is 14 amino acids. V lost 1 base and J lost 4, with 11 bases in between. The germline V gene has CDR1 GTSNPN and CDR2 SVGIG (reference sequence). Comment on this clone: Antigen: not known.

Some clones are missing from TCRdb's copy, which holds only in-frame ones; the method was immunoSEQ multiplex PCR. The table shows 80,000 or so clones, with 70% to 90% occurring only once. The chain carries TRBV30 and TRBJ1-5; D is unclear. The sequence was collected from an adult who received the AZD1222 COVID-19 vaccine. The sequences come from peripheral blood, collected 28 days after the second AZD1222 dose. DNA of the CDR3: TGTGCCTGGAGTGCTCGGGCGTTTAATCAGCCCCAGCATTTT. It codes for CAWSARAFNQPQHF.